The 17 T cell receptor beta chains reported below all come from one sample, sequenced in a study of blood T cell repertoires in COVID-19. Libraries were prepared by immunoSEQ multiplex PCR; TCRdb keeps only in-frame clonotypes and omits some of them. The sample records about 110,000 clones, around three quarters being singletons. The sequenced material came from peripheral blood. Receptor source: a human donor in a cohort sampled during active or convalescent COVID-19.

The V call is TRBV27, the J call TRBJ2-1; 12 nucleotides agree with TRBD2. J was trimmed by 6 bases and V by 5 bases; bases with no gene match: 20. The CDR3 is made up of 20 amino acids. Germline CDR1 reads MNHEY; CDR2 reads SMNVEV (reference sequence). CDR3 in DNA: TGTGCCAGCAGTATCCAGCCACTAGCGGGAGGTCGATTGATTAGCAATGAGCAGTTCTTC. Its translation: CASSIQPLAGGRLISNEQFF.

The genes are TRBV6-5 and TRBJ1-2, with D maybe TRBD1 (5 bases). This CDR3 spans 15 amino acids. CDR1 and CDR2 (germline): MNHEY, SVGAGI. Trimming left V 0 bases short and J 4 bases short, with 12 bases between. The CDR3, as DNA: TGTGCCAGCAGTTACTCGGGAGGGGCCAGCTATGGCTACACCTTC. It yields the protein CASSYSGGASYGYTF.

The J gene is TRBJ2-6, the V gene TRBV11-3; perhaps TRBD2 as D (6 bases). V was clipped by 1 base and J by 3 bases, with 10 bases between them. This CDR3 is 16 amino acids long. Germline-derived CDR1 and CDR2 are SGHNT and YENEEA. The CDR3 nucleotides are TGTGCCAGCAGCTTAGGGCGGGAACATGGGGCCAACGTCCTGACTTTC. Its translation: CASSLGREHGANVLTF.

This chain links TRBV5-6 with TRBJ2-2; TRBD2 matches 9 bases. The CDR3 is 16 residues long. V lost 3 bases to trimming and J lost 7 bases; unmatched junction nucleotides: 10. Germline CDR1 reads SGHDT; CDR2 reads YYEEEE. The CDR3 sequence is CASSYGLAGLGGELFF. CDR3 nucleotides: TGTGCCAGCAGCTATGGGCTAGCGGGATTGGGCGGGGAGCTGTTTTTT.

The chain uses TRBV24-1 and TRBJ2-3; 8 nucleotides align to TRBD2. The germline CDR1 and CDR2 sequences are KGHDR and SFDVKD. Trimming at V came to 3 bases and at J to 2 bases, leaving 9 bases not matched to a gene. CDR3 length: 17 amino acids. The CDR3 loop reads CATSDSGRGANTDTQYF. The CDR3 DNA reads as TGTGCCACCAGTGATAGTGGGCGGGGGGCCAACACAGATACGCAGTATTTT.

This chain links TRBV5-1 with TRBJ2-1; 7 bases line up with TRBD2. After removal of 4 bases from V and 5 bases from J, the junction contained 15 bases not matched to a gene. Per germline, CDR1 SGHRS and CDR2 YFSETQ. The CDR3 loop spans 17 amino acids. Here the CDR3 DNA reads TGCGCCAGCAGCCGACCTGGGGGGGTCTTTTTCAACAATGAGCAGTTCTTC. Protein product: CASSRPGGVFFNNEQFF.

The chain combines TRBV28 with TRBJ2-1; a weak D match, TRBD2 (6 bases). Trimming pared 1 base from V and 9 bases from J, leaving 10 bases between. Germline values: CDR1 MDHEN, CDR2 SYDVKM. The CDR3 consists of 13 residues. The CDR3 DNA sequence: TGTGCCAGCAGTTTATTTACGGGAGCTGAGCAGTTCTTC. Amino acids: CASSLFTGAEQFF.

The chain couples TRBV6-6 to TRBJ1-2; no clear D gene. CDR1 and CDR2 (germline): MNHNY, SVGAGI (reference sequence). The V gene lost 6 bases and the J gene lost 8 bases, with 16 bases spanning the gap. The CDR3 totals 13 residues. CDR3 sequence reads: CASSKRLAEGYTF. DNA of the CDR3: TGTGCCAGCAGCAAAAGATTAGCGGAAGGCTACACCTTC.

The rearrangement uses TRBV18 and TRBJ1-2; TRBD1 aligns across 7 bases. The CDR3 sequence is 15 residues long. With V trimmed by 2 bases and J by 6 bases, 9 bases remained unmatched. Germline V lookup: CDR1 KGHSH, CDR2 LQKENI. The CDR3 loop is CASSPIGQEGNGYTF. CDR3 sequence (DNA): TGTGCCAGCTCACCAATAGGACAGGAGGGAAATGGCTACACCTTC.

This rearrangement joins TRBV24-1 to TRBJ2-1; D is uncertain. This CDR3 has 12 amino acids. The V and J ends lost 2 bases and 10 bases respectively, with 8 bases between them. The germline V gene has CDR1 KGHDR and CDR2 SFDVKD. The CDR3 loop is CATSDSYREQFF. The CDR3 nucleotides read TGTGCCACCAGTGATTCCTACAGAGAGCAGTTCTTC.

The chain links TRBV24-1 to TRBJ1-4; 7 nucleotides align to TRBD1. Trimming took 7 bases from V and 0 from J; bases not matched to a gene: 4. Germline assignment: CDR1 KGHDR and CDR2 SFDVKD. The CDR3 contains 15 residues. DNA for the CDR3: TGTGCCACCAGCCAAACAGGGGCAACTAATGAAAAACTGTTTTTT. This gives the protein CATSQTGATNEKLFF.

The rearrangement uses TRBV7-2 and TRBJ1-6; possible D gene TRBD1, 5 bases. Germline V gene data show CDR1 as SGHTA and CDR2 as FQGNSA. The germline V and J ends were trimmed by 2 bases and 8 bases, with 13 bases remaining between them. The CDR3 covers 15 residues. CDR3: CASSLTRGNYSPLHF. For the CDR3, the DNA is TGTGCCAGCAGCTTAACAAGGGGAAATTATTCACCCCTCCACTTT.

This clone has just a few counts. DNA for the CDR3: TGTGCCAGCAGCCAAAACCCCCACCGGACAGGAGTATACGAGCAGTACTTC. It translates to CASSQNPHRTGVYEQYF. The chain uses TRBV4-2 and TRBJ2-7; 7 bases fit TRBD1. Germline V CDR1 and CDR2: LGHNA, YNFKEQ. The CDR3 is 17 residues long. Losses at the gene ends were 2 bases for V and 4 bases for J; bases not matched to a gene: 14.

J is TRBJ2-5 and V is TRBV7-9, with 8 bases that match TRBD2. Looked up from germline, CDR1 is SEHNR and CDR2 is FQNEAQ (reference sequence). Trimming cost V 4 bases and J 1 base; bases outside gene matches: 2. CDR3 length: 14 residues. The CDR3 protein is CASSWSGGQETQYF. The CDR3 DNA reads TGTGCCAGCAGCTGGAGCGGGGGCCAAGAGACCCAGTACTTC.

The CDR3 DNA is TGCGCCAGCAGCTTGGCAGGGGCGAGGGACATTCAGTACTTC. Translated: CASSLAGARDIQYF. The chain carries TRBV5-1 and TRBJ2-4, with TRBD1 as a possible D gene (6 bases). CDR3 length: 14 amino acids. Trimming removed 0 bases at V and 8 bases at J, with 12 bases between. Germline V gene lookup returns CDR1 SGHRS and CDR2 YFSETQ.

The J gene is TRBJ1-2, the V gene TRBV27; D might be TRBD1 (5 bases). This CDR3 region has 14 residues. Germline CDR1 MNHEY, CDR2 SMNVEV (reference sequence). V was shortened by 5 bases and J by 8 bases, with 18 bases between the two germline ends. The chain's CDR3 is CASSPHPQAGGYTF. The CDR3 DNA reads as TGTGCCAGCAGTCCACACCCACAGGCTGGAGGCTACACCTTC.

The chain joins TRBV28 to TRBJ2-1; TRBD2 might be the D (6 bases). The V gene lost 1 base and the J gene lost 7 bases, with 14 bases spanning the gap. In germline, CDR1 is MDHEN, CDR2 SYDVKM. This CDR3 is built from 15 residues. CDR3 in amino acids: CASSLYGRRLNEQFF. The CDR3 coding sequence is TGTGCCAGCAGTTTATACGGGAGAAGGTTGAATGAGCAGTTCTTC.